Listed here are 28 T cell receptor beta chains from one sample, sequenced in a study of OX40 agonist ivuxolimab in advanced cancers. Measured with immunoSEQ multiplex PCR; TCRdb has only the in-frame clones, and not every one. The table includes approximately 60,000 clones, 90% to 95% detected once. This specimen consisted of CD4+ or CD8+ T cells sorted from blood, obtained in a trial of the OX40 agonist ivuxolimab. The receptors come from an adult with an advanced solid tumor such as melanoma, head and neck, liver or kidney cancer.

CDR3 in DNA: TGTGCCAGCAGTTATTCGTCTTTGGGGACCGGGGAGCTGTTTTTT. This encodes CASSYSSLGTGELFF. The V and J genes are TRBV28 and TRBJ2-2, with D hard to call. The CDR3 loop spans 15 amino acids. The V gene lost 4 bases and the J gene lost 5 bases, with 14 bases spanning the gap. Germline loops: CDR1 MDHEN, CDR2 SYDVKM.

This clone was picked up one time. The gene calls are TRBV5-6 and TRBJ2-1, with D uncertain. Trimming stripped 0 bases from V and 8 bases from J, with 18 bases between. CDR1 and CDR2 from the germline V gene are SGHDT and YYEEEE. The CDR3 is made up of 16 amino acids. In DNA, the CDR3 is TGTGCCAGCAGCTTGGCCTCCACTTTCCCGATCCATGAGCAGTTCTTC. This sequence encodes CASSLASTFPIHEQFF.

This chain connects TRBV15 to TRBJ1-5; D is perhaps TRBD1 (5 bases). In germline, CDR1 is LNHNV, CDR2 YYDKDF (reference sequence). V lost 0 bases and J 7 bases, leaving 13 bases between the germline ends. CDR3 length equals 15 residues. The CDR3 loop reads CATSRDKGSGQPQHF. Written as DNA, the CDR3 is TGTGCCACCAGCAGAGATAAGGGGTCCGGACAGCCCCAGCATTTT.

DNA for the CDR3: TGTGCCAGCAGCACCCTAGCGGGAGAGTACGAGCAGTACTTC. Protein product: CASSTLAGEYEQYF. The chain is built from TRBV7-6 and TRBJ2-7, with 10 bases aligning to TRBD2. CDR3 length: 14 amino acids. CDR1 SGHVS and CDR2 FNYEAQ come from the germline V gene. With V trimmed by 5 bases and J by 4 bases, 5 bases remained unmatched.

The chain recombines TRBV7-3 with TRBJ2-7; D tentatively fits TRBD1 or TRBD2 (5 bases each). The germline V gene has CDR1 SGHTA and CDR2 FQGTGA. The CDR3 runs 15 residues. V was trimmed by 5 bases and J by 3 bases, leaving 17 bases between them. In nucleotides, the CDR3 is TGTGCCAGCAGCGTCGGCCAGGGACCACTCTACGAGCAGTACTTC. As protein: CASSVGQGPLYEQYF.

The chain carries TRBV6-5 and TRBJ1-5; D is possibly TRBD1 (6 bases). CDR1 and CDR2 (germline): MNHEY, SVGAGI. The length of the CDR3 is 14 residues. The V gene lost 6 bases and the J gene lost 4 bases, with 13 bases spanning the gap. The CDR3 loop reads CASRTQGFNQPQHF. The CDR3 nucleotides read TGTGCCAGCAGGACACAGGGTTTTAATCAGCCCCAGCATTTT.

This clone is a singleton in its sample. V and J are TRBV27 and TRBJ1-5; D not resolved. CDR1 and CDR2 from the germline V gene are MNHEY and SMNVEV (reference sequence). This CDR3 has 18 residues. The V end lost 2 bases, the J end lost 0 bases, and 17 bases lay between the germline ends. Written as DNA, the CDR3 is TGTGCCAGCAGTTTAGCAGGCCCAGCCCTATATAGCAATCAGCCCCAGCATTTT. Its protein product is CASSLAGPALYSNQPQHF.

V is TRBV11-3 and J is TRBJ2-7, with 8 bases aligning to TRBD2. Germline V lookup: CDR1 SGHNT, CDR2 YENEEA. This CDR3 spans 19 amino acids. V shed 0 bases and J 0 bases; nucleotides not matched to a gene: 13. The CDR3 loop reads CASSLDGGGPGPDSYEQYF. The CDR3 coding sequence is TGTGCCAGCAGCTTAGATGGCGGGGGGCCCGGTCCAGACTCCTACGAGCAGTACTTC.

This sequence joins TRBV19 and TRBJ1-5; D is unclear. The V end lost 8 bases, the J end lost 0 bases, and 17 bases lay between the germline ends. Germline V gives CDR1 LNHDA, CDR2 SQIVND (reference sequence). The CDR3 has 16 residues. The CDR3 is CASSRVRIYSNQPQHF. The CDR3 DNA follows: TGTGCCAGTTCTAGGGTCAGGATTTATAGCAATCAGCCCCAGCATTTT.

The V and J genes are TRBV4-3 and TRBJ2-1; D tentatively reads TRBD1 or TRBD2 (6 bases each). In germline, CDR1 is LGHNA, CDR2 YSLEER. The CDR3 totals 19 residues. V was shortened by 1 base and J by 8 bases, with 27 bases between the two germline ends. Here the CDR3 DNA reads TGCGCCAGCAGCCAAGGGCCTTGGGGGCGGACTAACCGAGGGGATGAGCAGTTCTTC. Translating it yields CASSQGPWGRTNRGDEQFF.

This clone occurred once. The chain carries TRBV13 and TRBJ1-1; TRBD1 aligns across 8 bases. J was trimmed by 7 bases and V by 5 bases; bases with no gene match: 9. CDR1 PRHDT and CDR2 FYEKMQ come from the germline V gene (reference sequence). This CDR3 contains 14 residues. The CDR3 spells CASSVQTGVGEAFF. For the CDR3, the DNA is TGTGCCAGCAGCGTACAGACAGGGGTTGGTGAAGCTTTCTTT.

V usage is TRBV5-1 and J usage is TRBJ2-6; the D is unclear. This CDR3 is built from 13 residues. The V end was cut by 9 bases, the J end by 0 bases, with 7 bases between. CDR1 and CDR2 (germline): SGHRS, YFSETQ. CDR3 sequence (DNA): TGCGCCACCATCTACTCTGGGGCCAACGTCCTGACTTTC. Translated, it gives CATIYSGANVLTF.

CDR3 sequence reads: CASSPFGGRVDTEAFF. The CDR3 DNA sequence: TGTGCCAGCAGCCCTTTTGGTGGCAGGGTGGATACTGAAGCTTTCTTT. This chain links TRBV7-9 with TRBJ1-1, with D possibly being TRBD1 (5 bases). The V gene's germline CDR1 is SEHNR and CDR2 FQNEAQ (reference sequence). This CDR3 comprises 16 residues. Trimming removed 5 bases at V and 5 bases at J, with 21 bases between.

This clone was recorded only once. This chain uses TRBV4-1 with TRBJ2-7, with 8 bases aligning to TRBD2. Germline V gene data show CDR1 as MGHRA and CDR2 as YSYEKL. The CDR3 length is 15 residues. Germline trimming cut 1 base from V and 2 bases from J; bases unmatched to any gene: 4. This CDR3 is CASSQASGRTYEQYF. Written as DNA, the CDR3 is TGCGCCAGCAGCCAAGCTAGCGGGCGTACCTACGAGCAGTACTTC.

This clone has only one observation. This chain connects TRBV4-1 to TRBJ1-4; D gene ambiguous. V gave up 1 base and J gave up 2 bases, with 5 bases separating them. There are 14 residues in the CDR3. Germline assignment: CDR1 MGHRA and CDR2 YSYEKL. For the CDR3, the DNA is TGCGCCAGCAGCCAAGGTGCCACTAATGAAAAACTGTTTTTT. Amino acids: CASSQGATNEKLFF.

This sequence joins TRBV27 and TRBJ2-1, with D maybe TRBD2 (6 bases). The V gene lost 2 bases and the J gene lost 4 bases, with 12 bases spanning the gap. This CDR3 spans 15 amino acids. Germline CDR1 reads MNHEY; CDR2 reads SMNVEV (reference sequence). CDR3 region: CASSLIGRAYNEQFF. In DNA, the CDR3 is TGTGCCAGCAGTTTAATCGGGAGAGCATACAATGAGCAGTTCTTC.

The V and J genes are TRBV6-6 and TRBJ2-2, with TRBD1 identical over 9 bases. The length of the CDR3 is 14 residues. The V gene's germline CDR1 is MNHNY and CDR2 SVGAGI (reference sequence). The J segment lost 5 bases and the V segment lost 7 bases, leaving 5 bases of the junction unmatched. CDR3 in DNA: TGTGCCAGCATAGGGACAGGGAGGACCGGGGAGCTGTTTTTT. Translated, it gives CASIGTGRTGELFF.

V is TRBV7-8 and J is TRBJ2-7, with no clear D. V lost 7 bases and J lost 3, with 37 bases in between. The germline V gene has CDR1 SGHVS and CDR2 FQNEAQ. CDR3 length: 21 residues. The DNA for the CDR3 is TGTGCCAGCAACGGAGAAGCTGCGGAAAGCGCCGGACCGGGTCTGGGCTACGAGCAGTACTTC. It codes for CASNGEAAESAGPGLGYEQYF. Drawing the rest from reference TRBV7-8 and TRBJ2-7, the complete variable domain is GAGVSQSPRYKVAKRGQDVALRCDPISGHVSLFWYQQALGQGPEFLTYFQNEAQLDKSGLPSDRFFAERPEGSVSTLKIQRTQQEDSAVYLCASNGEAAESAGPGLGYEQYFGPGTRLTVT.

V gene TRBV11-3 combines with J gene TRBJ2-3; possible D gene TRBD1, 6 bases. The CDR3 length is 15 residues. V shed 3 bases and J shed 0 bases, with 10 bases lying between them. CDR1 and CDR2 from the germline V gene are SGHNT and YENEEA. CDR3 nucleotide sequence: TGTGCCAGCAGCTTTGGAAGGGGGAGCACAGATACGCAGTATTTT. This codes for CASSFGRGSTDTQYF.

This chain uses TRBV11-2 with TRBJ1-2, with D perhaps matching TRBD1 (6 bases). The germline V and J ends were trimmed by 4 bases and 5 bases, with 14 bases remaining between them. Germline lookup yields CDR1 SGHAT and CDR2 FQNNGV. CDR3 length equals 14 residues. This CDR3 is CASSYRGAGYGYTF. CDR3 DNA: TGTGCCAGCAGCTACCGGGGGGCAGGGTATGGCTACACCTTC.

The chain couples TRBV6-4 to TRBJ2-1; the D gene is possibly TRBD2 (6 bases). V dropped 4 bases and J dropped 8 bases, with 21 bases sitting between them. Germline V CDR1 and CDR2: MRHNA, SNTAGT. There are 16 residues in the CDR3. In nucleotides, the CDR3 is TGTGCCAGCAGTGCGGACAACCCGGGACTCGGAGATGAGCAGTTCTTC. Residues: CASSADNPGLGDEQFF.

This chain links TRBV9 with TRBJ2-1, with 7 bases lining up with TRBD1. The germline gives CDR1 SGDLS, CDR2 YYNGEE. The CDR3 extends over 14 amino acids. The trim removed 6 bases at V and 6 bases at J, leaving 9 bases unmatched. CDR3 DNA sequence: TGTGCCAGCAACCCTACAGGGGTCGGCAATGAGCAGTTCTTC. Residues: CASNPTGVGNEQFF.

The chain combines TRBV28 with TRBJ1-3, with no clear D. The V end was cut by 10 bases, the J end by 1 base, with 11 bases between. This CDR3 spans 13 amino acids. CDR1 and CDR2 from the germline V gene are MDHEN and SYDVKM. The CDR3 loop reads CATVGSSGNTIYF. CDR3 sequence (DNA): TGTGCCACCGTTGGGTCTTCTGGAAACACCATATATTTT.

CDR3 sequence (DNA): TGTGCCAGCAGTCCCGGACAGGGGGCGGGGGGCTACACCTTC. Translation: CASSPGQGAGGYTF. The rearrangement joins TRBV27 to TRBJ1-2; TRBD1 matches 11 bases. The V gene's germline CDR1 is MNHEY and CDR2 SMNVEV (reference sequence). After removal of 5 bases from V and 8 bases from J, the junction contained 7 bases not matched to a gene. The CDR3 consists of 14 residues.

The rearrangement links TRBV18 to TRBJ1-1; the D is unclear. There are 14 residues in the CDR3. V was shortened by 2 bases and J by 4 bases, with 11 bases between the two germline ends. The germline gives CDR1 KGHSH, CDR2 LQKENI. CDR3 amino acids: CASSPSEDPTEAFF. For the CDR3, the DNA is TGTGCCAGCTCACCATCAGAGGATCCCACTGAAGCTTTCTTT. Combining the CDR3 with reference TRBV18 and TRBJ1-1 gives the whole variable domain NAGVMQNPRHLVRRRGQEARLRCSPMKGHSHVYWYRQLPEEGLKFMVYLQKENIIDESGMPKERFSAEFPKEGPSILRIQQVVRGDSAAYFCASSPSEDPTEAFFGQGTRLTVV.

The chain uses TRBV19 and TRBJ2-1; no clear D gene. Between the trimmed V and J ends, which lost 2 bases and 8 bases, there was a span of 16 bases. Germline V CDR1 and CDR2: LNHDA, SQIVND (reference sequence). This CDR3 has 15 residues. The CDR3 reads CASSISSTLLHEQFF. The CDR3 nucleotides read TGTGCCAGTAGTATATCTAGTACTCTACTTCATGAGCAGTTCTTC.

The V gene is TRBV21-1, the J gene TRBJ1-2. TRBV21-1 is shown as a pseudogene. The CDR3 extends over 12 amino acids. The CDR3 region is CASSKAEHGYTF. The CDR3 bases are TGTGCCAGCAGCAAAGCCGAACATGGCTACACCTTC.

The chain has TRBV5-6 and TRBJ2-5, with 7 positions matching TRBD2. V shed 4 bases and J 5 bases; nucleotides not matched to a gene: 5. This CDR3 is built from 13 residues. CDR1 is SGHDT, CDR2 YYEEEE, per germline. Here the CDR3 reads CASSRTLAETQYF. The CDR3 DNA sequence: TGTGCCAGCAGCCGGACACTAGCGGAGACCCAGTACTTC. The variable domain in full, completed from reference TRBV5-6 and TRBJ2-5, reads DAGVTQSPTHLIKTRGQQVTLRCSPKSGHDTVSWYQQALGQGPQFIFQYYEEEERQRGNFPDRFSGHQFPNYSSELNVNALLLGDSALYLCASSRTLAETQYFGPGTRLLVL.